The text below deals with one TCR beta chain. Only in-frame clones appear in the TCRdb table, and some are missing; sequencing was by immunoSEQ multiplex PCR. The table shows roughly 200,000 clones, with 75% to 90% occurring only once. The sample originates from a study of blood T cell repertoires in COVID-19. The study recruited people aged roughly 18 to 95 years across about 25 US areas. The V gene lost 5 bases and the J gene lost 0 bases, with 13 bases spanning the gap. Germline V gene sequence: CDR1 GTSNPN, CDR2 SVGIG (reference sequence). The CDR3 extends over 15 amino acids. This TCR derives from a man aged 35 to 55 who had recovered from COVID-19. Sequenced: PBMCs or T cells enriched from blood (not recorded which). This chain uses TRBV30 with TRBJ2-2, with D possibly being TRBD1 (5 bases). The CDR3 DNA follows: TGTGCCTGGGGGGTTGGGGCGGCGAACACCGGGGAGCTGTTTTTT. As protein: CAWGVGAANTGELFF.